Below are 29 T cell receptor beta chains sequenced from a single sample in a study of molecular identifiers for immune sequencing clone quantification. TCRdb independently ran MiXCR on the PCR reads; one entry per CDR3 protein. The repertoire has around 300,000 distinct CDR3 sequences, about a quarter of them found once; the top ten carry 0.65% to 0.75%. The sample taken for sequencing was naive CD8+ T cells from blood, with Jurkat cell RNA spiked in. Documented subset: FACS-sorted CD8+CD4-CCR7+CD45RA+ naive T cells. The receptors derive from a human donor in good health. Some libraries in this study had Jurkat cell RNA spiked in.

Many counts were recorded for this clonotype. V usage is TRBV20-1 and J usage is TRBJ2-1; 9 bases are shared with TRBD2. From germline, CDR1 is DFQATT and CDR2 SNEGSKA (reference sequence). V was pared by 3 bases and J by 4 bases, with 7 bases of the junction left unmatched. The CDR3 consists of 15 residues. The DNA for the CDR3 is TGCAGTGCTAGTCGTTCTAGCGGGGTGTACAATGAGCAGTTCTTC. It specifies CSASRSSGVYNEQFF.

This clonotype was recorded at least ten times. The J gene is TRBJ1-1, the V gene TRBV5-6, with D perhaps matching TRBD1 (6 bases). The V end lost 6 bases, the J end lost 1 base, and 13 bases lay between the germline ends. The CDR3 covers 14 residues. Germline V gives CDR1 SGHDT, CDR2 YYEEEE. The CDR3 nucleotides read TGTGCCAGCACAACGAGGGGGTCGAACACTGAAGCTTTCTTT. This gives the protein CASTTRGSNTEAFF.

With respect to this clonotype: This may come from a read error, since a much larger clone is one base off. The V gene is TRBV6-2 or TRBV6-3, the J gene TRBJ2-3, with D unclear. This CDR3 contains 12 residues. CDR1 is MNHEY and CDR2 is SVGEGT in the germline V gene. V lost 4 bases and J lost 3, with 5 bases in between. The CDR3 region is CASSCQTDTQYF. Written as DNA, the CDR3 is TGTGCCAGCAGTTGCCAAACAGATACGCAGTATTTT.

The CDR3 sequence: CASTHPGQGKRAGELFF. For the CDR3, the DNA is TGTGCCAGCACCCACCCCGGACAGGGGAAACGGGCCGGGGAGCTGTTTTTT. This chain joins TRBV12-3 or TRBV12-4 and TRBJ2-2, with 9 nucleotides matching TRBD1. V was clipped by 7 bases and J by 6 bases; unmatched bases: 15. The CDR3 consists of 17 residues.

This clonotype was counted between two and nine times. Possible read error: a much larger clone is one base away. The chain combines TRBV12-3 or TRBV12-4 with TRBJ2-5; maybe TRBD2 (6 bases). V was pared by 8 bases and J by 5 bases, with 21 bases between. This CDR3 spans 15 amino acids. In DNA form, the CDR3 reads TGTGCCAGCGGCCCCGCCGGGAGTGTCGGGGAGACCCAGTACTTC. This sequence encodes CASGPAGSVGETQYF.

This clonotype was detected many times. The CDR3 nucleotides are TGCAGTGCCCGAGACAGGAACGGAGCTGAAGCTTTCTTT. This codes for CSARDRNGAEAFF. The chain joins TRBV20-1 to TRBJ1-1; D is possibly TRBD1 (6 bases). From germline, CDR1 is DFQATT and CDR2 SNEGSKA (reference sequence). The V end was cut by 6 bases, the J end by 6 bases, with 17 bases between. The CDR3 is 13 amino acids.

This clonotype has more than one count but fewer than ten. The chain couples TRBV14 to TRBJ2-3; no firm D call. The CDR3 covers 15 residues. CDR1 SGHDN and CDR2 FVKESK come from the germline V gene. V gave up 0 bases and J gave up 4 bases, with 11 bases separating them. The CDR3 loop is CASSQEVVGADTQYF. CDR3 DNA: TGTGCCAGCAGCCAAGAAGTCGTCGGCGCAGATACGCAGTATTTT.

Details on this clonotype: A much more abundant neighbour one base away suggests this may be a read error. The chain employs TRBV20-1 and TRBJ2-7; D remains ambiguous. This CDR3 has 16 amino acids. Germline lookup yields CDR1 DFQATT and CDR2 SNEGSKA (reference sequence). The CDR3 sequence is CNAKRLVQGENYEQYF. DNA of the CDR3: TGCAATGCAAAGAGGCTAGTTCAAGGTGAAAACTACGAGCAGTACTTC.

This clonotype was recorded a few times. The chain carries TRBV7-9 and TRBJ2-7; D is perhaps TRBD1 (6 bases). The CDR3 has 14 residues. The germline V gene encodes CDR1 SEHNR and CDR2 FQNEAQ (reference sequence). V lost 5 bases to trimming and J lost 2 bases, with 13 bases between them. The CDR3 protein is CASSQTGWTYEQYF. DNA for the CDR3: TGTGCCAGCAGCCAGACAGGTTGGACCTACGAGCAGTACTTC.

J is TRBJ1-1 and V is TRBV20-1; no definite D call. The germline CDR1 and CDR2 sequences are DFQATT and SNEGSKA (reference sequence). The V and J ends lost 6 bases and 7 bases respectively, with 18 bases between them. The CDR3 loop spans 13 amino acids. CDR3 sequence reads: CSAETVKENEAFF. The CDR3 DNA sequence: TGCAGTGCCGAAACCGTGAAAGAAAATGAAGCTTTCTTT.

In this sample, this clonotype turned up many times. This chain joins TRBV9 and TRBJ1-5; TRBD1 is a possible D gene (6 bases). Germline V gene lookup returns CDR1 SGDLS and CDR2 YYNGEE. The CDR3 totals 16 residues. V lost 1 base and J lost 1, with 12 bases in between. CDR3 residues: CASSVPRGDSNQPQHF. CDR3 bases: TGTGCCAGCAGCGTACCCAGGGGCGACAGCAATCAGCCCCAGCATTTT. The full variable domain, its missing parts supplied by reference TRBV9 and TRBJ1-5, is DSGVTQTPKHLITATGQRVTLRCSPRSGDLSVYWYQQSLDQGLQFLIQYYNGEERAKGNILERFSAQQFPDLHSELNLSSLELGDSALYFCASSVPRGDSNQPQHFGDGTRLSIL.

This clonotype was seen repeatedly, ten times or more. J is TRBJ2-4 and V is TRBV6-5; D is possibly TRBD1 (6 bases). The CDR3 sequence is 16 residues long. CDR1 and CDR2 from the germline V gene are MNHEY and SVGAGI. V was clipped by 5 bases and J by 8 bases, with 22 bases between them. This CDR3 reads CASSQVTGPKGDIQYF. As DNA, the CDR3 is TGTGCCAGCAGTCAGGTTACGGGGCCAAAGGGGGACATTCAGTACTTC.

This clonotype was found once. This clone may be a read error of a much larger clone one base away. The chain recombines TRBV7-9 with TRBJ1-3; TRBD1 might be the D (6 bases). This CDR3 is built from 12 residues. Germline V gene sequence: CDR1 SEHNR, CDR2 FQNEAQ (reference sequence). Trimming pared 5 bases from V and 9 bases from J, leaving 11 bases between. As DNA, the CDR3 is TGTGCCAGCAGCCTCAGGGGAGGCACCATATATTTT. Its protein is CASSLRGGTIYF.

This clonotype was seen many times. The chain recombines TRBV29-1 with TRBJ1-1, with D possibly being TRBD1 (5 bases). This CDR3 has 13 residues. V gave up 8 bases and J gave up 4 bases, with 17 bases separating them. CDR1 and CDR2 (germline): SQVTM, ANQGSEA. The CDR3 bases are TGCAGCCCAGCGCTTCTAGGGGCCACTGAAGCTTTCTTT. It specifies CSPALLGATEAFF.

This clonotype was seen many times. J is TRBJ2-7 and V is TRBV14; D is unclear. The germline CDR1 and CDR2 sequences are SGHDN and FVKESK. The V gene lost 4 bases and the J gene lost 10 bases, with 14 bases spanning the gap. This CDR3 region has 12 residues. The CDR3 DNA follows: TGTGCCAGCAGCCCCGCCCCCGGTGATCAGTACTTC. This encodes CASSPAPGDQYF.

Notes on this clonotype: The conserved phenylalanine or tryptophan normally closing the CDR3 is absent here, so this likely arose from a read error. V and J are TRBV19 and TRBJ1-5; the D is unclear. Germline CDR1 is LNHDA and CDR2 is SQIVND (reference sequence). Trimming left V 6 bases short and J 7 bases short, with 16 bases between. This CDR3 comprises 14 residues. The CDR3 DNA is TGTGCCAGTAGCCGAGACGGGTACCCCCAGCCCCAGCATCTT. Translating gives CASSRDGYPQPQHL.

The chain uses TRBV27 and TRBJ2-2; a possible D gene is TRBD1 (6 bases). The germline CDR1 and CDR2 sequences are MNHEY and SMNVEV (reference sequence). The ends were cut back, 3 bases at V and 5 bases at J, with 16 bases in the middle. The CDR3 sequence is 16 residues long. DNA for the CDR3: TGTGCCAGCAGTTTTACAACGACAGGATGGACCGGGGAGCTGTTTTTT. Amino acid sequence: CASSFTTTGWTGELFF.

This clonotype was picked up a small number of times. The chain carries TRBV28 and TRBJ1-2, with D perhaps TRBD1 (6 bases). Trimming left V 6 bases short and J 4 bases short, with 21 bases between. Germline CDR1 MDHEN, CDR2 SYDVKM. This CDR3 region has 16 residues. In nucleotides, the CDR3 is TGTGCCAGCAGCTGGGACATACTTTCCCCTGGCTATGGCTACACCTTC. Translation gives CASSWDILSPGYGYTF.

The sample holds one count of this clonotype. The chain is built from TRBV7-9 and TRBJ1-6; 7 bases align to TRBD1. Germline-derived CDR1 and CDR2 are SEHNR and FQNEAQ (reference sequence). The junction had 3 bases not matched to a gene; V was cut back by 1 base and J by 6 bases. This CDR3 has 15 amino acids. CDR3 protein: CASSLVTGANSPLHF. DNA for the CDR3: TGTGCCAGCAGCTTAGTCACAGGGGCTAATTCACCCCTCCACTTT.

The V call is TRBV2, the J call TRBJ1-5, with 10 bases identical to TRBD1. The CDR3 contains 15 residues. The germline gives CDR1 SNHLY, CDR2 FYNNEI. Trimming at V came to 7 bases and at J to 3 bases, leaving 6 bases not matched to a gene. CDR3 bases: TGTGCCAGCACTGATGACAGGGGGCCCAATCAGCCCCAGCATTTT. Its protein is CASTDDRGPNQPQHF.

With respect to this clonotype: A single base separates this from a much larger clone, so it may be a read error. This sequence joins TRBV7-9 and TRBJ1-1, with 7 bases fitting TRBD1. CDR1 is SEHNR and CDR2 is FQNEAQ in the germline V gene (reference sequence). The length of the CDR3 is 15 residues. The CDR3 loop reads CASSSPTGTNTEVFF. CDR3 DNA: TGTGCCAGCAGCTCCCCGACAGGGACTAACACTGAAGTTTTCTTT.

The V call is TRBV2, the J call TRBJ1-2; D is unclear. Germline V CDR1 and CDR2: SNHLY, FYNNEI. The V end was cut by 8 bases, the J end by 2 bases, with 18 bases between. The CDR3 consists of 15 residues. Here the CDR3 reads CASGETLGVNYGYTF. The CDR3 DNA reads as TGTGCCAGCGGGGAAACCCTGGGCGTCAACTATGGCTACACCTTC.

The V gene is TRBV7-9, the J gene TRBJ2-2; 9 bases align to TRBD1. CDR1 and CDR2 from the germline V gene are SEHNR and FQNEAQ (reference sequence). This CDR3 has 15 amino acids. The junction had 5 bases not matched to a gene; V was cut back by 4 bases and J by 5 bases. CDR3 DNA sequence: TGTGCCAGCAGCTCGGACAGGGGCGGTACCGGGGAGCTGTTTTTT. Amino acids: CASSSDRGGTGELFF.

CDR3 region: CASSYLPGATIKPQHF. DNA of the CDR3: TGTGCCAGCAGTTACCTTCCAGGGGCCACGATCAAGCCCCAGCATTTT. The genes are TRBV6-2 or TRBV6-3 and TRBJ1-5; TRBD1 is a possible D gene (6 bases). Between the trimmed V and J ends, which lost 2 bases and 8 bases, there was a span of 19 bases. CDR1 and CDR2 from the germline V gene are MNHEY and SVGEGT. There are 16 residues in the CDR3.

Turning to this clonotype: With a much larger clone just one base away, this may be a read error. DNA for the CDR3: TGTGCCAGCAGCGACGCGGGGCTCAGCACAGATACGCAGTATTTT. Protein: CASSDAGLSTDTQYF. This chain links TRBV7-9 with TRBJ2-3, with D possibly TRBD2 on 6 matching bases. Trimming stripped 5 bases from V and 0 bases from J, with 12 bases between. Germline CDR1 and CDR2: SEHNR and FQNEAQ (reference sequence). The CDR3 contains 15 residues. The full variable domain, with the rest looked up from reference TRBV7-9 and TRBJ2-3, is DTGVSQNPRHKITKRGQNVTFRCDPISEHNRLYWYRQTLGQGPEFLTYFQNEAQLEKSRLLSDRFSAERPKGSFSTLEIQRTEQGDSAMYLCASSDAGLSTDTQYFGPGTRLTVL.

A note on this clonotype: Given the absence of the conserved phenylalanine or tryptophan at the CDR3 end, a read error is likely. This chain connects TRBV2 to TRBJ2-5; D perhaps matches TRBD2 (6 bases). The CDR3 is 18 amino acids. V lost 7 bases and J 0 bases, leaving 24 bases between the germline ends. Germline values: CDR1 SNHLY, CDR2 FYNNEI. The CDR3 is CASTLRLRDFQYQETQYL. The CDR3 nucleotides read TGTGCCAGCACCCTCCGACTACGGGACTTCCAGTACCAAGAGACCCAGTACCTC.

In this sample, this clonotype turned up many times. The chain carries TRBV4-3 and TRBJ2-3; perhaps TRBD2 as D (5 bases). V was cut by 4 bases and J by 0 bases, with 11 bases left in between. The CDR3 runs 15 residues. The germline V gene encodes CDR1 LGHNA and CDR2 YSLEER. The CDR3 region is CASSREGRSTDTQYF. The DNA for the CDR3 is TGCGCCAGCAGCCGTGAGGGCAGGAGCACAGATACGCAGTATTTT.

This clonotype occurred once. A much larger clonotype is one base distant, so this may be a read error. The chain has TRBV6-5 and TRBJ2-3; TRBD1 aligns across 7 bases. Near its end, the DNA agrees better with TRBJ1-5, so the J call may be wrong. This CDR3 contains 15 residues. CDR1 and CDR2 (germline): MNHEY, SVGAGI. The CDR3 spells CASSYLSGGTDTQHF. In nucleotides, the CDR3 is TGTGCCAGCAGTTACCTGTCAGGGGGAACAGATACGCAGCATTTT.

In this sample, this clonotype turned up a few times. The chain uses TRBV4-3 and TRBJ1-3; D unresolved. Looked up from germline, CDR1 is LGHNA and CDR2 is YSLEER. Trimming stripped 0 bases from V and 0 bases from J, with 12 bases between. The CDR3 consists of 17 residues. The CDR3 DNA reads as TGCGCCAGCAGCCAAGATTCAGAAGGACCCTCTGGAAACACCATATATTTT. Translation gives CASSQDSEGPSGNTIYF.